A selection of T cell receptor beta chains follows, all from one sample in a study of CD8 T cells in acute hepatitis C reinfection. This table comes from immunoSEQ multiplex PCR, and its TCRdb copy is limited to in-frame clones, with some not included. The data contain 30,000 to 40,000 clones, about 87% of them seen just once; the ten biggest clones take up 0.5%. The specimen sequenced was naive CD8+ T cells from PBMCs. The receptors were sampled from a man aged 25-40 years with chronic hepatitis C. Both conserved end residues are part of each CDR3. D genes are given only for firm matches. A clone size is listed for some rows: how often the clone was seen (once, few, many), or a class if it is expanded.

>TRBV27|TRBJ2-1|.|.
CASTIGLNNEQFF
TGTGCCAGCACCATCGGACTGAACAATGAGCAGTTCTTC
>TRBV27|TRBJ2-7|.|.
CASSFVFAYEQYF
TGTGCCAGCAGTTTTGTCTTTGCCTACGAGCAGTACTTC
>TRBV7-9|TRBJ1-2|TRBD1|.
CASSILRGQNYGYTF
TGTGCCAGCAGCATCCTCAGGGGGCAGAACTATGGCTACACCTTC
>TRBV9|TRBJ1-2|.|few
CASSVALQGSGYGYTF
TGTGCCAGCAGCGTAGCCCTTCAGGGTTCGGGCTATGGCTACACCTTC
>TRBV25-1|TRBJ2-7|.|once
CASSDLGSSRDEQYF
TGTGCCAGCAGTGATTTAGGGAGTTCGAGGGACGAGCAGTACTTC
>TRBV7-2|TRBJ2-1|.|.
CASSLMGWGNEQFF
TGTGCCAGCAGCTTAATGGGGTGGGGCAATGAGCAGTTCTTC
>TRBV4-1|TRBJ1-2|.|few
CASSQDSGFHGYTF
TGCGCCAGCAGCCAAGACTCCGGGTTCCATGGCTACACCTTC
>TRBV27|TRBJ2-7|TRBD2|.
CASSLAGTSSYEQYF
TGTGCCAGCAGTTTAGCGGGGACTAGCTCCTACGAGCAGTACTTC
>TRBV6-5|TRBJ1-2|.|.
CASSYGGPYGYTF
TGTGCCAGCAGTTATGGGGGGCCCTATGGCTACACCTTC
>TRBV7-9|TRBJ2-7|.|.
CASSLAAAYEQYF
TGTGCCAGCAGCTTAGCGGCAGCCTACGAGCAGTACTTC
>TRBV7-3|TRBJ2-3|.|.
CASSSTGTDTQYF
TGTGCCAGCAGTTCTACAGGCACAGATACGCAGTATTTT
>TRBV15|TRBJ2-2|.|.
CATSREGVGGELFF
TGTGCCACCAGCAGAGAAGGGGTTGGCGGGGAGCTGTTTTTT
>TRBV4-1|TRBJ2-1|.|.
CASSHGTINEQFF
TGCGCCAGCAGCCACGGGACAATCAATGAGCAGTTCTTC
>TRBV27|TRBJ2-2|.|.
CASSLWGQGQNTGELFF
TGTGCCAGCAGTTTGTGGGGGCAGGGTCAGAACACCGGGGAGCTGTTTTTT
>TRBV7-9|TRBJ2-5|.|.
CASSLISVQETQYF
TGTGCCAGCAGCTTAATTTCAGTCCAAGAGACCCAGTACTTC
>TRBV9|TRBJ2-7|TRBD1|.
CASSFGTGELEQYF
TGTGCCAGCAGTTTCGGGACAGGAGAACTCGAGCAGTACTTC
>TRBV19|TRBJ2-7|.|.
CASSIAGDEQYF
TGTGCCAGTAGTATAGCAGGGGACGAGCAGTACTTC
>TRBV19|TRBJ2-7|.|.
CASSDGNSYEQYF
TGTGCCAGTAGTGATGGGAATTCCTACGAGCAGTACTTC
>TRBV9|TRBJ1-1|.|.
CASSATGSGDTEAFF
TGTGCCAGCAGCGCTACAGGGTCGGGTGACACTGAAGCTTTCTTT
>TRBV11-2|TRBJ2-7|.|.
CASSLEYGGLAFYEQYF
TGTGCCAGCAGCTTAGAATATGGGGGGCTAGCTTTTTACGAGCAGTACTTC
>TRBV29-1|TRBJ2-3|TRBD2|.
CSVVSGRAQRSTDTQYF
TGCAGCGTTGTCTCCGGGAGGGCCCAACGTAGCACAGATACGCAGTATTTT
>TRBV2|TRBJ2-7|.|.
CASSDRRYEQYF
TGTGCCAGCAGTGACAGGCGCTACGAGCAGTACTTC
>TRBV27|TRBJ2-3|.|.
CASSFRDSTDTQYF
TGTGCCAGCAGTTTCCGGGACAGCACAGATACGCAGTATTTT
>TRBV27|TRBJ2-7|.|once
CASSPGNSYEQYF
TGTGCCAGCAGTCCCGGCAACTCCTACGAGCAGTACTTC